The 9 T cell receptor beta chains given below trace back to one sample, sequenced in a study of metastatic and nonmetastatic thyroid tumors. TCRdb re-called the PCR reads through MiXCR. In the table there are 30,000 to 35,000 clones, over 25% of which are singletons. No treatment of any kind had been given to any patient before thyroid surgery. Sample: blood. Receptor source: a female donor with papillary thyroid cancer or a benign thyroid nodule (not recorded which). Some clones in this sample may be carry-over from other donors' samples.

This clone is medium-sized by share. The chain links TRBV5-1 to TRBJ2-7; 7 bases agree with TRBD2. Germline V CDR1 and CDR2: SGHRS, YFSETQ. The V segment lost 4 bases and the J segment 5 bases; nucleotides outside the gene matches: 9. This CDR3 is 14 amino acids long. CDR3 in amino acids: CASSQSGIYHEQYF. The CDR3 coding sequence is TGCGCCAGCAGCCAAAGCGGGATTTACCACGAGCAGTACTTC.

This clone was counted at least ten times. The chain uses TRBV6-1 and TRBJ1-5; TRBD1 agrees at 9 bases. J was trimmed by 1 base and V by 6 bases; bases with no gene match: 4. The CDR3 totals 15 residues. Looked up from germline, CDR1 is MNHNS and CDR2 is SASEGT. The CDR3, as DNA: TGTGCCAGCAGCCCCGGGACAGGGAGCAATCAGCCCCAGCATTTT. This codes for CASSPGTGSNQPQHF.

The sample holds many counts of this clone. J is TRBJ2-3 and V is TRBV5-1, with D perhaps matching TRBD1 (5 bases). Germline-derived CDR1 and CDR2 are SGHRS and YFSETQ. The V gene lost 2 bases and the J gene lost 1 base, with 8 bases spanning the gap. This CDR3 contains 14 residues. The CDR3 here is CASSFLGGTDTQYF. CDR3 bases: TGCGCCAGCAGCTTCTTAGGGGGCACAGATACGCAGTATTTT.

This clone has at least ten counts. CDR3: CASSLLGGEGKETQYF. The DNA of the CDR3 is TGTGCCAGCAGTTTACTGGGGGGGGAGGGGAAAGAGACCCAGTACTTC. The chain is built from TRBV28 and TRBJ2-5; 7 nucleotides match TRBD2. Germline V gene sequence: CDR1 MDHEN, CDR2 SYDVKM. The CDR3 extends over 16 amino acids. Trimming took 2 bases from V and 3 from J; bases not matched to a gene: 9.

The rearrangement uses TRBV5-1 and TRBJ1-4; no definite D call. The germline V gene encodes CDR1 SGHRS and CDR2 YFSETQ. The germline V and J ends were trimmed by 4 bases and 10 bases, with 23 bases remaining between them. The CDR3 is made up of 16 amino acids. CDR3 loop: CASSLAENLGLGKLFF. CDR3 sequence (DNA): TGCGCCAGCAGCCTTGCCGAGAACCTAGGTCTTGGAAAACTGTTTTTT.

This clone was detected ten times or more. J is TRBJ2-2 and V is TRBV5-1, with TRBD2 identical over 12 bases. The CDR3 contains 17 residues. V trimming: 7 bases; J trimming: 3 bases; junction bases outside the gene matches: 10. CDR1 is SGHRS, CDR2 YFSETQ, per germline. CDR3 region: CASRRLAGVRYTGELFF. For the CDR3, the DNA is TGCGCCAGCCGCAGACTAGCGGGAGTGAGGTACACCGGGGAGCTGTTTTTT.

CDR3 residues: CSARDSPWEQYF. CDR3 bases: TGCAGTGCTAGAGATAGTCCTTGGGAGCAGTACTTC. The chain carries TRBV20-1 and TRBJ2-7; D is unresolved. Germline-derived CDR1 and CDR2 are DFQATT and SNEGSKA (reference sequence). The V end was cut by 0 bases, the J end by 7 bases, with 10 bases between. The length of the CDR3 is 12 residues.

This clone came up a few times. The V and J genes are TRBV28 and TRBJ2-7; possible D gene TRBD2, 6 bases. V lost 0 bases, J lost 0 bases, and 12 bases lay in between. The V gene's germline CDR1 is MDHEN and CDR2 SYDVKM. This CDR3 has 16 residues. CDR3 in amino acids: CASSLWGGGSSYEQYF. CDR3 nucleotides: TGTGCCAGCAGTTTATGGGGGGGAGGATCCTCCTACGAGCAGTACTTC. The whole variable domain, remainder taken from reference TRBV28 and TRBJ2-7, is DVKVTQSSRYLVKRTGEKVFLECVQDMDHENMFWYRQDPGLGLRLIYFSYDVKMKEKGDIPEGYSVSREKKERFSLILESASTNQTSMYLCASSLWGGGSSYEQYFGPGTRLTVT.

This clone occurred many times. A much larger clonotype is one base distant, so this may be a read error. The rearrangement uses TRBV28 and TRBJ2-5, with D tentatively TRBD1 or TRBD2 (5 bases each). The CDR3 is made up of 14 amino acids. Germline values: CDR1 MDHEN, CDR2 SYDVKM. Trimming stripped 5 bases from V and 5 bases from J, with 15 bases between. This chain's CDR3 is CASSGGPPGETQYF. The CDR3 coding sequence is TGTGCCAGCAGTGGGGGACCCCCGGGGGAGACCCAGTACTTC.